The sequence of this T cell receptor beta chain was determined in a study of ipilimumab plus nivolumab after autologous stem cell transplantation. Sequenced by immunoSEQ multiplex PCR; TCRdb stores in-frame clones only, minus some. Of 20,000 to 25,000 clones listed, about three quarters were seen once; the top ten hold over 15%. Checkpoint therapy with ipilimumab 1 mg/kg began 14 to 28 days after transplant. Patients got 3 mg/kg IV nivolumab weeks 1, 4, 7, 10, then biweekly through week 26. Specimen: PBMCs, collected in a trial of ipilimumab plus nivolumab as post-transplant consolidation. This TCR derives from a male donor with diffuse large B-cell lymphoma.

The CDR3 is CASSLNFGYEQYF. The CDR3 DNA sequence: TGTGCCAGCAGCTTAAATTTCGGCTACGAGCAGTACTTC. This chain joins TRBV7-3 and TRBJ2-7; no reliable D call. V was cut by 1 base and J by 3 bases, with 7 bases left in between. The length of the CDR3 is 13 residues. Germline-derived CDR1 and CDR2 are SGHTA and FQGTGA.